The 29 T cell receptor beta chains below come from one sample, sequenced in a study of Graves' ophthalmopathy and Graves' hyperthyroidism. TCR beta CDR3 regions were amplified from RNA transcripts. The workflow started with a first-round RT-PCR run with HTBI primers and then moved on to a second-round multiplex PCR. TCRdb fed the multiplex PCR reads into MiXCR, producing one record per CDR3 protein. The repertoire holds some 1.1 million distinct CDR3 sequences, approximately 35% seen once, with 8.5% to 14% in the top ten. Specimen: peripheral blood or thyroid tissue (not recorded which). The receptors come from an adult man with Graves' hyperthyroidism.

This clonotype was counted only a few times. The chain links TRBV4-2 to TRBJ2-5, with TRBD2 identical over 8 bases. V dropped 0 bases and J dropped 5; count of bases not matched to a gene: 14. The CDR3 spans 18 residues. Germline values: CDR1 LGHNA, CDR2 YNFKEQ. CDR3 DNA: TGTGCCAGCAGCCAAGACCTAGAACCTAGCGGGTTGGGGGAGACCCAGTACTTC. This translates into CASSQDLEPSGLGETQYF.

The chain uses TRBV2 and TRBJ1-5, with D tentatively TRBD1 (5 bases). CDR3 length equals 13 residues. Germline assignment: CDR1 SNHLY and CDR2 FYNNEI. V was cut by 3 bases and J by 10 bases, with 13 bases left in between. The chain's CDR3 is CASSDRGGSPQHF. Written as DNA, the CDR3 is TGTGCCAGCAGTGATCGGGGGGGTTCTCCCCAGCATTTT.

The chain joins TRBV10-2 to TRBJ2-7; 12 positions agree with TRBD2. This CDR3 contains 16 residues. Germline V lookup: CDR1 WSHSY, CDR2 SAAADI. V trimming: 4 bases; J trimming: 5 bases; junction bases outside the gene matches: 9. CDR3 coding DNA: TGCGCCAGCAGTGCCGGACTAGCGGGACACCAACACGAGCAGTACTTC. It translates to CASSAGLAGHQHEQYF.

This clonotype showed up many times. V gene TRBV19 combines with J gene TRBJ1-2; D gene unclear. CDR1 and CDR2 from the germline V gene are LNHDA and SQIVND (reference sequence). The V gene lost 3 bases and the J gene lost 7 bases, with 12 bases spanning the gap. This CDR3 region has 13 residues. The chain's CDR3 is CASSIGRNSGYTF. CDR3 bases: TGTGCCAGTAGTATCGGGCGAAATTCTGGCTACACCTTC.

The genes are TRBV5-1 and TRBJ2-5, with a tentative D call TRBD1 (5 bases). V was clipped by 5 bases and J by 1 base, with 12 bases between them. Germline CDR1 and CDR2: SGHRS and YFSETQ. There are 14 residues in the CDR3. This CDR3 reads CASRDIGSQETQYF. The CDR3 bases are TGCGCCAGCAGGGACATCGGATCCCAAGAGACCCAGTACTTC.

This chain links TRBV7-6 with TRBJ2-5; TRBD2 might be the D (5 bases). The V gene lost 10 bases and the J gene lost 9 bases, with 15 bases spanning the gap. The CDR3 is made up of 11 amino acids. CDR1 and CDR2 (germline): SGHVS, FNYEAQ. The CDR3 reads CATPREIAQYF. The CDR3 DNA sequence: TGTGCCACACCGAGGGAGATTGCCCAGTACTTC.

DNA for the CDR3: TGCAGTTCCGCGACAATTAGGGCTTTCTTT. As protein: CSSATIRAFF. The chain carries TRBV20-1 and TRBJ1-1, with D hard to call. CDR1 DFQATT and CDR2 SNEGSKA come from the germline V gene (reference sequence). V dropped 8 bases and J dropped 11 bases, with 15 bases sitting between them. This CDR3 comprises 10 residues.

This clonotype was seen more than once but under ten times. Its ends do not fully match the called genes, so a read error is possible. V gene TRBV7-7 combines with J gene TRBJ2-5, with D perhaps being TRBD1 or TRBD2 (6 bases each). CDR3 length: 14 residues. Germline lookup yields CDR1 SSHAT and CDR2 FNYEAQ (reference sequence). The CDR3 spells CASSPGAGAETQYF. The DNA for the CDR3 is TGTGCTAGCAGCCCGGGGGCCGGCGCAGAGACCCAGTACTTC.

A word on this clonotype: This could be a read error, since a much larger clone is one nucleotide away. This chain links TRBV4-1 with TRBJ1-5, with D unclear. CDR3 size: 13 residues. Looked up from germline, CDR1 is MGHRA and CDR2 is YSYEKL. CDR3 amino acids: CASSQDSNLPQRF. The CDR3 nucleotides are TGCGCCAGCAGCCAAGATTCAAACTTGCCCCAGCGTTTT.

This chain uses TRBV11-2 with TRBJ1-5; tentatively, D is TRBD1 (6 bases). The V gene lost 1 base and the J gene lost 4 bases, with 11 bases spanning the gap. This CDR3 comprises 15 residues. Germline V CDR1 and CDR2: SGHAT, FQNNGV. CDR3 coding DNA: TGTGCCAGCAGCTTAGGTCGGACAGCGAATCAGCCCCAGCATTTT. Protein product: CASSLGRTANQPQHF.

The chain combines TRBV29-1 with TRBJ1-6; D remains unclear. Trimming took off 8 bases at V and 0 bases at J, with 11 bases between the two ends. This CDR3 is built from 14 residues. Per germline, CDR1 SQVTM and CDR2 ANQGSEA. Here the CDR3 reads CSLGSSSYNSPLHF. The CDR3 nucleotides read TGCAGCTTAGGGTCCAGCTCCTATAATTCACCCCTCCACTTT.

The V gene is TRBV29-1, the J gene TRBJ2-7; TRBD1 agrees at 7 bases. Per the germline V gene, CDR1 is SQVTM and CDR2 is ANQGSEA. The V segment lost 6 bases and the J segment 10 bases; nucleotides outside the gene matches: 15. The CDR3 is 13 residues long. CDR3 bases: TGCAGCGTCGTAAATACAGGGGCATTGGGCCAGTACTTC. Protein product: CSVVNTGALGQYF.

This clonotype was picked up many times. This chain connects TRBV11-2 to TRBJ2-2; D gene uncertain. The CDR3 is 15 amino acids. Between the trimmed V and J ends, which lost 3 bases and 0 bases, there was a span of 8 bases. Germline CDR1 SGHAT, CDR2 FQNNGV. DNA of the CDR3: TGTGCCAGCAGCTTCGGACGGACGAACACCGGGGAGCTGTTTTTT. It encodes CASSFGRTNTGELFF.

This rearrangement joins TRBV20-1 to TRBJ1-1; TRBD1 agrees at 12 bases. This CDR3 is built from 16 residues. With 3 bases clipped from V and 3 bases from J, the junction kept 8 bases outside the gene matches. Germline values: CDR1 DFQATT, CDR2 SNEGSKA (reference sequence). CDR3 sequence (DNA): TGCAGTGCTAGCCGGGACAGGGGGCGCCTGGACACTGAAGCTTTCTTT. It codes for CSASRDRGRLDTEAFF.

This clonotype was counted only a few times. The genes are TRBV20-1 and TRBJ1-5; D possibly corresponds to TRBD1 (6 bases). The CDR3 runs to 15 residues. V was pared by 5 bases and J by 7 bases, with 21 bases between. Germline-derived CDR1 and CDR2 are DFQATT and SNEGSKA (reference sequence). CDR3: CSAPQFDRIGQPQHF. CDR3 bases: TGCAGTGCTCCCCAATTCGACAGGATCGGGCAGCCCCAGCATTTT.

The chain couples TRBV29-1 to TRBJ2-7, with unresolved D. Trimming removed 6 bases at V and 4 bases at J, with 13 bases between. Per the germline V gene, CDR1 is SQVTM and CDR2 is ANQGSEA. This CDR3 spans 12 amino acids. The CDR3 is CSVRPVGYEQYF. The CDR3 DNA sequence: TGCAGCGTCCGACCTGTTGGGTACGAGCAGTACTTC.

The gene calls are TRBV3-1 and TRBJ2-5; D unresolved. The length of the CDR3 is 14 residues. Germline CDR1 and CDR2: LGHDT and YNNKEL (reference sequence). Trimming pared 7 bases from V and 2 bases from J, leaving 14 bases between. CDR3 sequence reads: CASTPSGLQETQYF. Written as DNA, the CDR3 is TGTGCCAGCACCCCTTCGGGCCTACAAGAGACCCAGTACTTC.

This clonotype has ten or more counts. This rearrangement joins TRBV20-1 to TRBJ2-5; D is possibly TRBD2 (5 bases). CDR1 DFQATT and CDR2 SNEGSKA come from the germline V gene (reference sequence). V lost 6 bases to trimming and J lost 5 bases, with 19 bases between them. The length of the CDR3 is 14 residues. CDR3 protein: CSAEQPSRRETQYF. CDR3 DNA sequence: TGCAGTGCCGAACAACCTTCCCGGAGGGAGACCCAGTACTTC.

This clonotype was picked up a small number of times. At one end the junction does not follow the germline gene, possibly because of a read error. This sequence joins TRBV7-9 and TRBJ1-5, with TRBD1 matching over 7 bases. Germline V gene data show CDR1 as SEHNR and CDR2 as FQNEAQ (reference sequence). CDR3 length: 16 amino acids. CDR3 region: CASSPRLDRDNQPQHF. The CDR3 DNA reads TGCGCCAGCAGCCCTCGACTCGACAGGGACAATCAGCCCCAGCATTTT.

At least ten counts were recorded for this clonotype. This chain links TRBV5-8 with TRBJ1-2; D is possibly TRBD1 (6 bases). Deletions cut 0 bases from V and 8 bases from J, with 14 bases between. The CDR3 sequence is 14 residues long. CDR1 SGHTS and CDR2 YDEGEE come from the germline V gene. In DNA, the CDR3 is TGTGCCAGCAGCTTGGACCAGGGGATTGTCGGCTACACCTTC. Its translation is CASSLDQGIVGYTF.

The chain combines TRBV29-1 with TRBJ2-7; tentatively, D is TRBD2 (5 bases). The V gene's germline CDR1 is SQVTM and CDR2 ANQGSEA. This CDR3 spans 13 amino acids. V was clipped by 7 bases and J by 2 bases, with 15 bases between them. CDR3 bases: TGCAGCGCAAGTAGAGGGATGGCCTACGAGCAGTACTTC. This encodes CSASRGMAYEQYF.

This chain uses TRBV4-3 with TRBJ2-7; D tentatively reads TRBD1 or TRBD2 (6 bases each). Trimming shortened V by 4 bases and J by 7 bases, and 23 bases separated the two germline ends. The germline V gene has CDR1 LGHNA and CDR2 YSLEER. CDR3 length equals 16 residues. The DNA for the CDR3 is TGCGCCAGCAGCCGGGGGCGGGACGGGTCTTTGTTGGAGCAGTACTTC. Protein sequence: CASSRGRDGSLLEQYF.

This clonotype was counted between two and nine times. The J gene is TRBJ1-1, the V gene TRBV6-5; the D is unclear. This CDR3 comprises 12 residues. Germline loops: CDR1 MNHEY, CDR2 SVGAGI. Trimming took off 8 bases at V and 3 bases at J, with 10 bases between the two ends. The CDR3 protein is CASGEVDTEAFF. In DNA form, the CDR3 reads TGTGCCAGCGGAGAGGTTGACACTGAAGCTTTCTTT.

The gene calls are TRBV29-1 and TRBJ1-5, with a possible D match to TRBD1 (5 bases). Germline CDR1 is SQVTM and CDR2 is ANQGSEA. The CDR3 covers 14 residues. V was shortened by 3 bases and J by 7 bases, with 16 bases between the two germline ends. The CDR3 nucleotides read TGCAGCGTTGACCAGGGTTCGCGAGGACAGCCCCAGCATTTT. This translates into CSVDQGSRGQPQHF.

V usage is TRBV7-2 and J usage is TRBJ2-3; no clear D. CDR1 SGHTA and CDR2 FQGNSA come from the germline V gene. V lost 5 bases to trimming and J lost 0 bases, with 9 bases between them. The CDR3 is 14 amino acids. This CDR3 reads CASSRPSSTDTQYF. CDR3 nucleotide sequence: TGTGCCAGCAGCCGCCCCAGTAGCACAGATACGCAGTATTTT.

V gene TRBV20-1 combines with J gene TRBJ1-2, with 7 positions matching TRBD1. Germline trimming cut 2 bases from V and 4 bases from J; bases unmatched to any gene: 4. The CDR3 contains 13 residues. Germline CDR1 and CDR2: DFQATT and SNEGSKA (reference sequence). CDR3 bases: TGCAGTGCTAGAAGGACAGGTGCCTATGGCTACACCTTC. Its translation: CSARRTGAYGYTF.

This clonotype was recorded many times. The chain combines TRBV2 with TRBJ1-2; no reliable D call. The V and J ends lost 2 bases and 5 bases respectively, with 21 bases between them. The V gene's germline CDR1 is SNHLY and CDR2 FYNNEI. The CDR3 length is 17 residues. The CDR3 is CASSERGEARLRYGYTF. Written as DNA, the CDR3 is TGTGCCAGCAGTGAACGCGGCGAAGCCCGGTTGAGGTATGGCTACACCTTC. The full variable domain, completed using reference TRBV2 and TRBJ1-2, is EPEVTQTPSHQVTQMGQEVILRCVPISNHLYFYWYRQILGQKVEFLVSFYNNEISEKSEIFDDQFSVERPDGSNFTLKIRSTKLEDSAMYFCASSERGEARLRYGYTFGSGTRLTVV.

The CDR3 here is CASSPGGGTSMSAFF. CDR3 nucleotides: TGTGCCAGCAGTCCCGGAGGGGGCACCTCTATGTCAGCTTTCTTT. V gene TRBV6-5 combines with J gene TRBJ1-1; 7 bases are a match to TRBD1. The CDR3 runs to 15 residues. Germline V gene lookup returns CDR1 MNHEY and CDR2 SVGAGI. The V and J ends lost 5 bases and 10 bases, in that order; junction bases with no gene match: 16.

This clonotype was observed a few times. This chain uses TRBV10-3 with TRBJ1-3; 11 nucleotides agree with TRBD1. This CDR3 spans 19 amino acids. In germline, CDR1 is ENHRY, CDR2 SYGVKD. V dropped 6 bases and J dropped 0; count of bases not matched to a gene: 13. The CDR3 is CAIRPGQGEPRYSGNTIYF. For the CDR3, the DNA is TGTGCCATCAGACCGGGACAGGGGGAGCCCCGATACTCTGGAAACACCATATATTTT.